This TCR beta chain was captured by sequencing in a study of blood T cell repertoires in COVID-19. Study in general: From the United States, Italy and Spain came samples of acute and convalescent COVID-19. PBMCs, B-cell-depleted T cells, or T cells provided the cDNA or gDNA that made up the material.

Per the study methods: Reference gene primer amplification yielded estimated nucleated cell counts. Measured with immunoSEQ multiplex PCR; TCRdb has only the in-frame clones, and not every one. The DNA was the basis for D and trimming; V, J and clone size are from that table. This sample has hundreds of thousands of clones, with 86% found just once. This clone has just a few counts. This TCR was sampled from a woman aged 30 to 39 with active or convalescent COVID-19. Sequencing was done on a sample of peripheral blood.

The CDR3 reads CASSDHRETEAFF. For the CDR3, the DNA is TGTGCCAGTTCTGATCACAGGGAAACTGAAGCTTTCTTT. This sequence joins TRBV19 and TRBJ1-1; possibly TRBD1 for D (6 bases). V was shortened by 8 bases and J by 5 bases, with 15 bases between the two germline ends. In germline, CDR1 is LNHDA, CDR2 SQIVND (reference sequence). This CDR3 has 13 amino acids.